This T cell receptor (beta chain) was obtained from a study of shared clonotypes between healthy human individuals. This CDR3 comprises 14 residues. With 2 bases clipped from V and 6 bases from J, the junction kept 4 bases outside the gene matches. In germline, CDR1 is SGDLS, CDR2 YYNGEE. TCRdb's table, derived via immunoSEQ multiplex PCR, lists solely in-frame clones and lacks some. The sample holds 1.5 million to 1.9 million clones, 98% seen once. The sequence was obtained from a man in his thirties or forties in good health. Input material: naive CD4+ T cells sorted from blood. Subset reported: CD45RA+ positively selected. The genes are TRBV9 and TRBJ2-2; TRBD1 matches 7 bases. CDR3 loop: CASSVTGVSGELFF. The CDR3, as DNA: TGTGCCAGCAGCGTCACAGGGGTATCCGGGGAGCTGTTTTTT.